The 30 T cell receptor beta chains listed next were all sequenced from one sample in a study of cytomegalovirus exposure and HLA in healthy donors. The method was immunoSEQ multiplex PCR; TCRdb's version includes in-frame clones alone and lacks a portion of them. Of 150,000 to 200,000 clones listed, around 80% were seen once; the top ten hold 1.2%. Specimen: PBMCs. Receptor source: a woman under 40 in good health and CMV-seronegative.

The chain has TRBV7-9 and TRBJ1-3; D may be TRBD1 (6 bases). The CDR3 consists of 13 residues. Germline CDR1 and CDR2: SEHNR and FQNEAQ (reference sequence). Deletions cut 9 bases from V and 4 bases from J, with 13 bases between. CDR3 protein: CASKGQPGNTIYF. CDR3 bases: TGTGCCAGTAAGGGACAACCCGGAAACACCATATATTTT.

The V call is TRBV15, the J call TRBJ2-7; 7 nucleotides line up with TRBD1. The V and J ends lost 0 bases and 4 bases, in that order; junction bases with no gene match: 3. CDR1 and CDR2 (germline): LNHNV, YYDKDF (reference sequence). The CDR3 covers 14 residues. CDR3: CATSREGQAYEQYF. The CDR3 DNA sequence: TGTGCCACCAGCAGAGAAGGACAGGCATACGAGCAGTACTTC.

CDR3 protein: CASSVHEYEQYF. In DNA form, the CDR3 reads TGTGCCAGCAGCGTACATGAATACGAGCAGTACTTC. The chain uses TRBV6-6 and TRBJ2-7; D call uncertain. V gave up 6 bases and J gave up 4 bases, with 10 bases separating them. Germline V gives CDR1 MNHNY, CDR2 SVGAGI (reference sequence). This CDR3 contains 12 residues.

This clone was picked up one time. This chain uses TRBV6-1 with TRBJ2-7; a weak D match, TRBD1 (6 bases). The CDR3 spans 15 residues. With 8 bases removed from V and 1 base from J, the gap between germline ends came to 18 bases. Per germline, CDR1 MNHNS and CDR2 SASEGT. The CDR3 DNA sequence: TGTGCCAGCGACAGGCCCACTACGCTTTCCTACGAGCAGTACTTC. Amino acid sequence: CASDRPTTLSYEQYF.

The J gene is TRBJ2-3, the V gene TRBV5-6; D gene unclear. Germline V lookup: CDR1 SGHDT, CDR2 YYEEEE. This CDR3 has 14 amino acids. Trimming shortened V by 4 bases and J by 3 bases, and 12 bases separated the two germline ends. CDR3 nucleotides: TGTGCCAGCAGCGAGACATCCAGAACAGATACGCAGTATTTT. This translates into CASSETSRTDTQYF.

The J gene is TRBJ2-2, the V gene TRBV9; TRBD2 is a possible D gene (6 bases). Trimming removed 0 bases at V and 5 bases at J, with 11 bases between. Germline V CDR1 and CDR2: SGDLS, YYNGEE. The CDR3 spans 15 residues. CDR3 in amino acids: CASSVVLGGTGELFF. CDR3 in DNA: TGTGCCAGCAGCGTAGTTTTGGGGGGAACCGGGGAGCTGTTTTTT.

This clone came up once. V is TRBV11-3 and J is TRBJ2-3; 9 bases agree with TRBD1. The CDR3 covers 15 residues. V lost 4 bases, J lost 4 bases, and 6 bases stayed unmatched. Germline CDR1 is SGHNT and CDR2 is YENEEA. CDR3 sequence: CASSSPGQGPDTQYF. The CDR3 nucleotides read TGTGCCAGCAGCTCACCGGGACAGGGCCCAGATACGCAGTATTTT.

The chain carries TRBV12-5 and TRBJ2-6; 7 nucleotides agree with TRBD1. CDR3 length: 16 residues. V trimming: 5 bases; J trimming: 3 bases; junction bases outside the gene matches: 7. Germline V gene lookup returns CDR1 LGHNT and CDR2 FRNRAP. CDR3 region: CASGEATGFGANVLTF. The DNA of the CDR3 is TGTGCTAGTGGTGAAGCGACAGGGTTTGGGGCCAACGTCCTGACTTTC.

J is TRBJ1-4 and V is TRBV29-1; a weak D match, TRBD1 (5 bases). CDR1 is SQVTM, CDR2 ANQGSEA, per germline. CDR3 length equals 13 residues. V was clipped by 1 base and J by 7 bases, with 10 bases between them. The CDR3 DNA reads as TGCAGCGTTGAAGGGGACTCGGGTGAAAAACTGTTTTTT. Residues: CSVEGDSGEKLFF.

This chain links TRBV6-6 with TRBJ2-1, with D unclear. Per germline, CDR1 MNHNY and CDR2 SVGAGI (reference sequence). The CDR3 is 13 residues long. With 2 bases removed from V and 10 bases from J, the gap between germline ends came to 12 bases. In nucleotides, the CDR3 is TGTGCCAGCAGTTACAGCGAGACTGGGGAGCAGTTCTTC. Translating gives CASSYSETGEQFF.

The rearrangement links TRBV27 to TRBJ2-7; the D gene is possibly TRBD2 (5 bases). The length of the CDR3 is 15 residues. V was cut by 6 bases and J by 2 bases, with 17 bases left in between. Looked up from germline, CDR1 is MNHEY and CDR2 is SMNVEV (reference sequence). The CDR3 DNA follows: TGTGCCAGCAGCAGGTCCGAGCGGCGTACCTACGAGCAGTACTTC. This sequence encodes CASSRSERRTYEQYF.

The gene calls are TRBV5-1 and TRBJ2-7; D unresolved. The CDR3 sequence is 15 residues long. The V gene's germline CDR1 is SGHRS and CDR2 YFSETQ. V lost 4 bases, J lost 7 bases, and 21 bases lay in between. The CDR3 is CASSLEVHAPREQYF. The CDR3 DNA reads as TGCGCCAGCAGCCTGGAAGTACATGCCCCGCGGGAGCAGTACTTC.

The rearrangement links TRBV28 to TRBJ2-7; a weak D match, TRBD1 (6 bases). Trimming shortened V by 7 bases and J by 0 bases, and 13 bases separated the two germline ends. CDR3 length: 14 amino acids. Germline V gene data show CDR1 as MDHEN and CDR2 as SYDVKM. This CDR3 reads CASIDDRISYEQYF. As DNA, the CDR3 is TGTGCCAGCATCGATGACAGGATCTCCTACGAGCAGTACTTC.

This chain uses TRBV7-8 with TRBJ2-7, with 8 bases identical to TRBD1. From germline, CDR1 is SGHVS and CDR2 FQNEAQ. With 7 bases clipped from V and 4 bases from J, the junction kept 12 bases outside the gene matches. The CDR3 totals 15 residues. The CDR3 region is CASNRLGQGKYEQYF. CDR3 nucleotides: TGTGCCAGCAACCGCCTAGGACAGGGAAAATACGAGCAGTACTTC. The variable domain in full, with the rest retrieved from reference TRBV7-8 and TRBJ2-7, is GAGVSQSPRYKVAKRGQDVALRCDPISGHVSLFWYQQALGQGPEFLTYFQNEAQLDKSGLPSDRFFAERPEGSVSTLKIQRTQQEDSAVYLCASNRLGQGKYEQYFGPGTRLTVT.

The V gene is TRBV10-2, the J gene TRBJ2-7; 9 nucleotides line up with TRBD1. The CDR3 is 19 residues long. CDR1 WSHSY and CDR2 SAAADI come from the germline V gene. The ends lost 0 bases at V and 6 bases at J; junction bases unmatched: 18. CDR3 bases: TGCGCCAGCAGTGAGTCGCCTGTATTCTTAGGACAGGGGACTGCCGAGCAGTACTTC. This gives the protein CASSESPVFLGQGTAEQYF.

This clone was detected once. DNA of the CDR3: TGTGCCAGCAGCTGGGGACAGGGAACTCCCCAAGAGACCCAGTACTTC. The encoded protein is CASSWGQGTPQETQYF. The chain joins TRBV5-6 to TRBJ2-5, with 9 bases identical to TRBD1. Germline CDR1 is SGHDT and CDR2 is YYEEEE. The CDR3 covers 16 residues. Losses at the gene ends were 3 bases for V and 1 base for J; bases not matched to a gene: 7.

The V and J genes are TRBV2 and TRBJ2-1; 12 bases match TRBD2. CDR1 SNHLY and CDR2 FYNNEI come from the germline V gene. The CDR3 is 15 residues long. V lost 5 bases and J lost 8; bases outside the gene matches: 7. DNA for the CDR3: TGTGCCAGCAGTTTGACTAGCGGGAGTTTATATGAGCAGTTCTTC. Its protein is CASSLTSGSLYEQFF.

The CDR3 is CASSQEGRGGLVTGELFF. The CDR3 nucleotides read TGTGCCAGCAGCCAAGAGGGGCGCGGGGGGCTGGTGACCGGGGAGCTGTTTTTT. The chain employs TRBV4-2 and TRBJ2-2, with 8 bases identical to TRBD2. The length of the CDR3 is 18 residues. The trim removed 0 bases at V and 5 bases at J, leaving 11 bases unmatched. Germline V gene data show CDR1 as LGHNA and CDR2 as YNFKEQ.

This chain joins TRBV10-1 and TRBJ1-1; D might be TRBD1 (6 bases). The CDR3 consists of 13 residues. CDR1 and CDR2 from the germline V gene are WNHNN and SYGVQD (reference sequence). Deletions cut 5 bases from V and 3 bases from J, with 10 bases between. In DNA, the CDR3 is TGCGCCAGCAGTCAGGGGTCAGACACTGAAGCTTTCTTT. It translates to CASSQGSDTEAFF.

This chain joins TRBV29-1 and TRBJ2-7; 10 bases match TRBD2. From germline, CDR1 is SQVTM and CDR2 ANQGSEA. The CDR3 contains 13 residues. V trimming: 6 bases; J trimming: 0 bases; junction bases outside the gene matches: 2. The CDR3 protein is CSVAGGPSYEQYF. The DNA of the CDR3 is TGCAGCGTAGCGGGAGGGCCCTCCTACGAGCAGTACTTC.

The chain has TRBV7-9 and TRBJ2-3; 9 bases map to TRBD1. J was trimmed by 5 bases and V by 5 bases; bases with no gene match: 5. Per the germline V gene, CDR1 is SEHNR and CDR2 is FQNEAQ (reference sequence). The CDR3 length is 14 residues. CDR3 sequence (DNA): TGTGCCAGCAGCGACCGACAGGGGGGAGATACGCAGTATTTT. Translating it yields CASSDRQGGDTQYF.

The rearrangement links TRBV27 to TRBJ2-1, with 9 bases fitting TRBD2. The CDR3 runs to 16 residues. Germline-derived CDR1 and CDR2 are MNHEY and SMNVEV (reference sequence). After removal of 5 bases from V and 6 bases from J, the junction contained 11 bases not matched to a gene. CDR3 DNA: TGTGCCAGCAGTCCCTGGGGGCGGGGGGGCCTCAATGAGCAGTTCTTC. This codes for CASSPWGRGGLNEQFF.

The J gene is TRBJ2-5, the V gene TRBV19; 7 bases match TRBD2. V trimming: 6 bases; J trimming: 3 bases; junction bases outside the gene matches: 1. The CDR3 has 12 residues. Germline CDR1 is LNHDA and CDR2 is SQIVND (reference sequence). The CDR3 protein is CASSGRKETQYF. CDR3 DNA sequence: TGTGCCAGTAGCGGGAGGAAAGAGACCCAGTACTTC. Full variable domain (missing parts from reference TRBV19 and TRBJ2-5): DGGITQSPKYLFRKEGQNVTLSCEQNLNHDAMYWYRQDPGQGLRLIYYSQIVNDFQKGDIAEGYSVSREKKESFPLTVTSAQKNPTAFYLCASSGRKETQYFGPGTRLLVL.

The rearrangement joins TRBV29-1 to TRBJ2-7, with D possibly being TRBD1 (7 bases). The germline CDR1 and CDR2 sequences are SQVTM and ANQGSEA. The CDR3 spans 15 residues. Trimming took 1 base from V and 0 from J, leaving 13 bases between them. In nucleotides, the CDR3 is TGCAGCGTTGAAGGGGCAGGGGGGCCCTCCTACGAGCAGTACTTC. It yields the protein CSVEGAGGPSYEQYF.

The V and J genes are TRBV7-6 and TRBJ2-2; the D is unclear. CDR1 SGHVS and CDR2 FNYEAQ come from the germline V gene. The CDR3 loop spans 11 amino acids. Trimming took 4 bases from V and 8 from J, leaving 5 bases between them. CDR3 loop: CASSSSGELFF. The CDR3 DNA is TGTGCCAGCAGCTCGTCTGGGGAGCTGTTTTTT.

The V and J genes are TRBV6-6 and TRBJ2-1; TRBD1 matches at 7 bases. The CDR3 spans 15 residues. The germline gives CDR1 MNHNY, CDR2 SVGAGI (reference sequence). Trimming took 6 bases from V and 10 from J; bases not matched to a gene: 15. CDR3 nucleotide sequence: TGTGCCAGCAGCCTCCCGGGACAGCGAGGAGGAGAGCAGTTCTTC. Amino acid sequence: CASSLPGQRGGEQFF.

A remark on this clone: This specimen includes other DNA sequences encoding the same CDR3. The chain has TRBV5-1 and TRBJ2-1; D might be TRBD2 (5 bases). Germline CDR1 and CDR2: SGHRS and YFSETQ. Trimming shortened V by 0 bases and J by 4 bases, and 5 bases separated the two germline ends. The CDR3 length is 13 residues. CDR3 coding DNA: TGCGCCAGCAGCTTGGGCGGGTACAATGAGCAGTTCTTC. Amino acid sequence: CASSLGGYNEQFF.

The chain carries TRBV27 and TRBJ2-5; TRBD1 matches at 11 bases. V dropped 1 base and J dropped 1; count of bases not matched to a gene: 5. CDR1 and CDR2 from the germline V gene are MNHEY and SMNVEV (reference sequence). The CDR3 has 17 residues. CDR3 sequence reads: CASSLWSGTGGQETQYF. The CDR3 DNA reads TGTGCCAGCAGTTTATGGTCGGGGACAGGGGGCCAAGAGACCCAGTACTTC.

V usage is TRBV12-5 and J usage is TRBJ2-3, with 10 nucleotides matching TRBD2. Trimming at V came to 7 bases and at J to 4 bases, leaving 11 bases not matched to a gene. Germline V gene data show CDR1 as LGHNT and CDR2 as FRNRAP. There are 16 residues in the CDR3. CDR3 sequence (DNA): TGTGCTAGTGCCCGGGGGGCTAGCGGGAGTCCAGATACGCAGTATTTT. Its protein is CASARGASGSPDTQYF.

In this sample, this clone turned up once. The V and J genes are TRBV28 and TRBJ2-7, with 8 positions matching TRBD2. CDR3 length: 15 amino acids. From germline, CDR1 is MDHEN and CDR2 SYDVKM. The V gene end was trimmed by 7 bases and the J gene end by 0 bases; junction bases not matched to a gene: 8. CDR3 sequence reads: CASTSPGLDSYEQYF. CDR3 DNA: TGTGCCAGCACTTCTCCGGGACTAGACTCCTACGAGCAGTACTTC. The whole variable domain, remainder taken from reference TRBV28 and TRBJ2-7, is DVKVTQSSRYLVKRTGEKVFLECVQDMDHENMFWYRQDPGLGLRLIYFSYDVKMKEKGDIPEGYSVSREKKERFSLILESASTNQTSMYLCASTSPGLDSYEQYFGPGTRLTVT.